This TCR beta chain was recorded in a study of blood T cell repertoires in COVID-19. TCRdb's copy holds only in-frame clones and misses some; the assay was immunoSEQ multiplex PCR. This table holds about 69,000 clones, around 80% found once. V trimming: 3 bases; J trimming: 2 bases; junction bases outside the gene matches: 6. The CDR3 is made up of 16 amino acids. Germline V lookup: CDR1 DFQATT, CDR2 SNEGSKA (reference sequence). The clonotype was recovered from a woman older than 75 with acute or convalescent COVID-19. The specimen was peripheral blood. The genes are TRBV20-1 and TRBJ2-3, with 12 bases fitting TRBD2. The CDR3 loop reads CSASPPSGGVTDTQYF. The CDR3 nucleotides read TGCAGTGCTAGTCCTCCTAGCGGGGGGGTCACAGATACGCAGTATTTT.